The present entry profiles one T cell receptor (beta chain) with its context. The data belong to a study of T cell changes during pregnancy in multiple sclerosis. Germline CDR1 reads SQVTM; CDR2 reads ANQGSEA. The CDR3 spans 16 residues. V was clipped by 6 bases and J by 0 bases; unmatched bases: 7. Sequencing was performed with immunoSEQ multiplex PCR; in TCRdb, only in-frame clones are kept and a portion is missing. Of 50,000 to 75,000 clones listed, over 90% are singletons. The genes are TRBV29-1 and TRBJ2-6; TRBD1 matches 8 bases. The source is a female donor with multiple sclerosis, enrolled in a pregnancy study. The sample consisted of CD8+ T cells from peripheral blood mononuclear cells, taken in the third trimester of pregnancy. CDR3 nucleotides: TGCAGCGTCGACGACAGGGGAAACTCTGGGGCCAACGTCCTGACTTTC. This sequence encodes CSVDDRGNSGANVLTF.